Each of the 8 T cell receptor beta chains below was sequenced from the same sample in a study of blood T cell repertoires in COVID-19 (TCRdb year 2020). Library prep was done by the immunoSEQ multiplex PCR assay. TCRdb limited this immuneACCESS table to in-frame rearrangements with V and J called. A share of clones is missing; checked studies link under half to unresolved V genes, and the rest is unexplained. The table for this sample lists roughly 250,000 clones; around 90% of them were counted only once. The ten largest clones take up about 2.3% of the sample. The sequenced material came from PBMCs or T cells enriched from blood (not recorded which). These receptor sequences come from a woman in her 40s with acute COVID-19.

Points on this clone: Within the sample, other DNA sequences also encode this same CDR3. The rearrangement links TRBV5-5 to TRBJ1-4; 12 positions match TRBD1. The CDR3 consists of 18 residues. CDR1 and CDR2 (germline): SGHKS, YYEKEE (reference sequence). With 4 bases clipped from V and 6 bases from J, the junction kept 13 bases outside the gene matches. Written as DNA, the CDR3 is TGTGCCAGCAGCCTATTAGGGACAGGGGGCAACGAAGATGAAAAACTGTTTTTT. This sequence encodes CASSLLGTGGNEDEKLFF.

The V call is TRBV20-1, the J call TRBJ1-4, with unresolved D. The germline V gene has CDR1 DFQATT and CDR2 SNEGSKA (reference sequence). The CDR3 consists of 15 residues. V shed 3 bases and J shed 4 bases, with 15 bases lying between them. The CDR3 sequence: CSASVPSGGNEKLFF. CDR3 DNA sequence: TGCAGTGCTAGTGTCCCATCCGGTGGTAATGAAAAACTGTTTTTT.

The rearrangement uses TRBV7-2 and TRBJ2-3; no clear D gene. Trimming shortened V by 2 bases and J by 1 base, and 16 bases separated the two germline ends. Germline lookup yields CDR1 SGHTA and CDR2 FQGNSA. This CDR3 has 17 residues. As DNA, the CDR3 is TGTGCCAGCAGCTTAACTGGAGCTCGGAGCCGCACAGATACGCAGTATTTT. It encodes CASSLTGARSRTDTQYF.

CDR3 sequence (DNA): TGTGCCAGCTCACCGCGGGAACTGGGCAATGAGCAGTTCTTC. It specifies CASSPRELGNEQFF. This chain uses TRBV18 with TRBJ2-1; the D gene is possibly TRBD2 (6 bases). V was trimmed by 3 bases and J by 6 bases, leaving 12 bases between them. The germline V gene encodes CDR1 KGHSH and CDR2 LQKENI. The CDR3 loop spans 14 amino acids.

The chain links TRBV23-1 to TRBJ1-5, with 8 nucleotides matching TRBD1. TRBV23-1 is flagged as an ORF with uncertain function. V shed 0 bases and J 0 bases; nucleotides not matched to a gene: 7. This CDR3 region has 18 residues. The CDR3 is CASSQSGTGNFSNQPQHF. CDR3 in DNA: TGCGCCAGCAGTCAATCGGGGACAGGTAACTTTAGCAATCAGCCCCAGCATTTT.

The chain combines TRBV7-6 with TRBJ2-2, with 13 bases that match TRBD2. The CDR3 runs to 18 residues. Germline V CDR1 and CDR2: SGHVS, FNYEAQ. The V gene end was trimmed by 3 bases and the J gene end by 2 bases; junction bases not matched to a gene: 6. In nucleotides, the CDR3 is TGTGCCAGCAGCTTTAGGAGGGGACTAGCGGGAAACACCGGGGAGCTGTTTTTT. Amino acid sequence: CASSFRRGLAGNTGELFF. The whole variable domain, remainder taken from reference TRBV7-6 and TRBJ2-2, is GAGVSQSPRYKVTKRGQDVALRCDPISGHVSLYWYRQALGQGPEFLTYFNYEAQQDKSGLPNDRFSAERPEGSISTLTIQRTEQRDSAMYRCASSFRRGLAGNTGELFFGEGSRLTVL.

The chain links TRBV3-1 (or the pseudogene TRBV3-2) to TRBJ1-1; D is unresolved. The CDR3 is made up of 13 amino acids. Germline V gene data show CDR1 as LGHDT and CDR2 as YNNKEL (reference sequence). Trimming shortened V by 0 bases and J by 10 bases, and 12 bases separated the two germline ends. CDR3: CASSQDAGFGAFF. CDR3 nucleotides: TGTGCCAGCAGCCAAGATGCGGGATTCGGAGCTTTCTTT.

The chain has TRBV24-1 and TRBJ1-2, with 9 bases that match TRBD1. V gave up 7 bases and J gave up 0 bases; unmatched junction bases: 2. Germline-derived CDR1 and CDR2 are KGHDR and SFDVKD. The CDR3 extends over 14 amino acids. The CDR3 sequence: CATRGTGTNYGYTF. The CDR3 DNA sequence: TGTGCCACCAGGGGGACAGGGACTAACTATGGCTACACCTTC.